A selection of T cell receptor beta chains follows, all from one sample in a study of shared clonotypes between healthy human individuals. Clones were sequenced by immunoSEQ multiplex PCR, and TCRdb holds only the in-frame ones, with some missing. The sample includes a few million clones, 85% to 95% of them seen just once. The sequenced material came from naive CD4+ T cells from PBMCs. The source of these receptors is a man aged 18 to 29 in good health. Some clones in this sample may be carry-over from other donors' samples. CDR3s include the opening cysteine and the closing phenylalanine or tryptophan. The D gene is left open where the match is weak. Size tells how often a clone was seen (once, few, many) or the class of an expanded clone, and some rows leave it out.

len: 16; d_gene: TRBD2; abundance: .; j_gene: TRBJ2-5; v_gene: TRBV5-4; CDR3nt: TGTGCCAGCAGCCTGGGACTAGCGGGAGGTAGAGAGACCCAGTACTTC; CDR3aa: CASSLGLAGGRETQYF
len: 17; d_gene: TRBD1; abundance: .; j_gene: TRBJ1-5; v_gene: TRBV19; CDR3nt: TGTGCCAGTAGACCCACCCACAGGACAGGGGGAAATCAGCCCCAGCATTTT; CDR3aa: CASRPTHRTGGNQPQHF
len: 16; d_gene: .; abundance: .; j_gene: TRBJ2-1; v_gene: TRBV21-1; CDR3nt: TGTGCCAGCAGCATATCACCCAGAGGGCCCTACAATGAGCAGTTCTTC; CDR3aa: CASSISPRGPYNEQFF
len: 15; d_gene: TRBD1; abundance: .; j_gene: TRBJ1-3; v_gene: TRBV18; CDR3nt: TGTGCCAGCTCAGCCCGGGACAGGGAAGGAAACACCATATATTTT; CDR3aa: CASSARDREGNTIYF
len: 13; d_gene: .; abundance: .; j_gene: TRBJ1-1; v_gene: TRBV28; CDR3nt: TGTGCCAGCAGTTTAATGGGGGTTGTGGGAGCTTTCTTT; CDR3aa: CASSLMGVVGAFF
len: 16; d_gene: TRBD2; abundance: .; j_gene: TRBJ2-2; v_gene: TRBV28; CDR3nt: TGTGCCAGCAGTTTGATGCTAGCGGGAGTTACCGGGGAGCTGTTTTTT; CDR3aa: CASSLMLAGVTGELFF
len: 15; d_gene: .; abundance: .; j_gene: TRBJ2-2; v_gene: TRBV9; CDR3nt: TGTGCCAGCAGCCTTGGGAGCATCAACACCGGGGAGCTGTTTTTT; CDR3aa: CASSLGSINTGELFF
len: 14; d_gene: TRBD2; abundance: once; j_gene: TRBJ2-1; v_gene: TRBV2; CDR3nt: TGTGCCAGCCGACTAGCGGGATTACACAATGAGCAGTTCTTC; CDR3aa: CASRLAGLHNEQFF
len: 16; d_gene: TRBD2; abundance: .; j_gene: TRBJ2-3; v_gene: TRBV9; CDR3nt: TGTGCCAGCAGCGCCCGACTAGCGGGAGGGCCGGATACGCAGTATTTT; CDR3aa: CASSARLAGGPDTQYF
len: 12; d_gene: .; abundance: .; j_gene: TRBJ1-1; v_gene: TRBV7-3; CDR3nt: TGTGCCAGCAGCTCCCGGATGGGTGAAGCTTTCTTT; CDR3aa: CASSSRMGEAFF
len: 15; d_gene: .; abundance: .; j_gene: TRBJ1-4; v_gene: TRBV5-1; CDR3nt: TGCGCCAGCAGCTCCGGGACATTGTTGGATGAAAAACTGTTTTTT; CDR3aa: CASSSGTLLDEKLFF
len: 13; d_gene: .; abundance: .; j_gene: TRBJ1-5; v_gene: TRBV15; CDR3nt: TGTGCCACGAAAAAAGGGGGAAATCAGCCCCAGCATTTT; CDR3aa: CATKKGGNQPQHF
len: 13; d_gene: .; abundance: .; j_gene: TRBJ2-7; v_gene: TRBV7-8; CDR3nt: TGTGCCAGCAGCTCCCTCCCATTCTACGAGCAGTACTTC; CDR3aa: CASSSLPFYEQYF
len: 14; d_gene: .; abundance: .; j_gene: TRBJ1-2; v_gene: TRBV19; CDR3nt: TGTGCCAGTAGTATTTCTGGGGGGATCCATGGCTACACCTTC; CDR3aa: CASSISGGIHGYTF
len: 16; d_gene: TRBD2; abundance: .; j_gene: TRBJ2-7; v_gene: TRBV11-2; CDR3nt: TGTGCCAGCAGCTCTTACCTATTAGCGGGGAGCTACGAGCAGTACTTC; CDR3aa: CASSSYLLAGSYEQYF
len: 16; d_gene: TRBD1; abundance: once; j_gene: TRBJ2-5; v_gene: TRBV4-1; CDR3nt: TGCGCCAGCAGCCCTGGGCCGGGACAGATATCGGAGACCCAGTACTTC; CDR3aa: CASSPGPGQISETQYF
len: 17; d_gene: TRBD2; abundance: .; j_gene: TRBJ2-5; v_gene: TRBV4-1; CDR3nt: TGCGCCAGCAGCCAGGTAGCGGGAGTAGGTTGGGGAGAGACCCAGTACTTC; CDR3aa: CASSQVAGVGWGETQYF
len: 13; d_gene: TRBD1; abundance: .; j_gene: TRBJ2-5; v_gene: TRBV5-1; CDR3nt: TGCGCCACCATGACAGGGAACCAGTTGACCCAGTACTTC; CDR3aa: CATMTGNQLTQYF
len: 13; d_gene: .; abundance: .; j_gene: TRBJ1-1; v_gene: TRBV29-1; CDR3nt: TGCAGCGTTGAAAGTCTCAGGGGCACTGAAGCTTTCTTT; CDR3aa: CSVESLRGTEAFF
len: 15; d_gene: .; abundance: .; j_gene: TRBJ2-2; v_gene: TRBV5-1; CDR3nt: TGCGCCAGCAGCCCTCGGGACGTGGGGACCGGGGAGCTGTTTTTT; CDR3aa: CASSPRDVGTGELFF
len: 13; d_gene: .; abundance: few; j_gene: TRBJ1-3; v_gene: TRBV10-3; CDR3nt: TGTGCCACCTGCAGGGAACCTGGAAACACCATATATTTT; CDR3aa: CATCREPGNTIYF
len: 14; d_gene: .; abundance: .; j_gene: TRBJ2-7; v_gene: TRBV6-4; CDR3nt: TGTGCCAGCAGCCCGACGATAAACAGCTACGAGCAGTACTTC; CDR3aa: CASSPTINSYEQYF
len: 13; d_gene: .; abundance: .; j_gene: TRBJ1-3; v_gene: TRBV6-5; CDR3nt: TGTGCCAGCACCCCGGTAAATAGGGGCACCATATATTTT; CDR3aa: CASTPVNRGTIYF
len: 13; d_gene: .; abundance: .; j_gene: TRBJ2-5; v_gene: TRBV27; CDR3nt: TGTGCCAGCAGAGACAGGTCAAGAAAGACCCAGTACTTC; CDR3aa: CASRDRSRKTQYF
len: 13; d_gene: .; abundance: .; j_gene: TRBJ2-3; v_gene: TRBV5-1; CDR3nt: TGCGCCAGCAGCCCCCTCTCTGCGGATACGCAGTATTTT; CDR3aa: CASSPLSADTQYF
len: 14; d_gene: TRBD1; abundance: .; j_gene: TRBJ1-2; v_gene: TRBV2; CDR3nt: TGTGCCAGCAGCGGACAGGGGGCGCTGGGGGGCTACACCTTC; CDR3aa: CASSGQGALGGYTF
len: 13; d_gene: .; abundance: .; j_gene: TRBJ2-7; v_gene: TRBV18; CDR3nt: TGTGCCAGCTGGGCGGACAGTGCCTACGAGCAGTACTTC; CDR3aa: CASWADSAYEQYF
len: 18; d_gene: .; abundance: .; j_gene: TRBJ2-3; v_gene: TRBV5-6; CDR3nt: TGTGCCAGCAGTTCTACGGGGCAGGTTGGTGGGTGGACAGATACGCAGTATTTT; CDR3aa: CASSSTGQVGGWTDTQYF
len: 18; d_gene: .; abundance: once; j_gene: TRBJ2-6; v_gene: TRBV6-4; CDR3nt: TGTGCCAGCAGTACCGTCGGGACGCGCGTCCCTGGGGCCAACGTCCTGACTTTC; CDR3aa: CASSTVGTRVPGANVLTF
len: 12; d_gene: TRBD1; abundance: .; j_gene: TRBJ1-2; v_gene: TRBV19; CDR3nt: TGTGCCAGCCAGGACAGGGGCTCTGGCTACACCTTC; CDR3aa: CASQDRGSGYTF
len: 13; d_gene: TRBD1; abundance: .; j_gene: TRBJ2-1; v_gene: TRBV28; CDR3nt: TGTGCCAGCACAGAGGGGGCGCGGAATGAGCAGTTCTTC; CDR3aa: CASTEGARNEQFF
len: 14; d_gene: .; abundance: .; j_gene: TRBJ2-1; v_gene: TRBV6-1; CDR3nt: TGTGCGGGGAAAGTCGGACCCGCCATGAATGAGCAGTTCTTC; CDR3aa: CAGKVGPAMNEQFF
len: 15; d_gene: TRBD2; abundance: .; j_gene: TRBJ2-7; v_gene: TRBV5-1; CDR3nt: TGCGCCAGCAGCTTGACGGGAGGTATCTCCTACGAGCAGTACTTC; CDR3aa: CASSLTGGISYEQYF
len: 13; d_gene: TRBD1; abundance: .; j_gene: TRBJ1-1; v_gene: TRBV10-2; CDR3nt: TGCGCCAGCAGTGATTTTGAAGGGACAGTAGCTTTCTTT; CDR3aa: CASSDFEGTVAFF
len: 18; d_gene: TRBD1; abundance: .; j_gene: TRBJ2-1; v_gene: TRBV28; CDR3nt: TGTGCCAGCAGCCCTCGTTTAGGACAGGCCAGCTCCTACAATGAGCAGTTCTTC; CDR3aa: CASSPRLGQASSYNEQFF
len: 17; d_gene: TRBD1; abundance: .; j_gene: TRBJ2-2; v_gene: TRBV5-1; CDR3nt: TGCGCCAGCAGCCCAAACCCCGGGACAGGGTCCACCGGGGAGCTGTTTTTT; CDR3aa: CASSPNPGTGSTGELFF
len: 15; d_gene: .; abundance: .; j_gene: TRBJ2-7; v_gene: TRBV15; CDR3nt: TGTGCCACCAGCAGGGAAGCAGGGGGGGCCTACGAGCAGTACTTC; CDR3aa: CATSREAGGAYEQYF
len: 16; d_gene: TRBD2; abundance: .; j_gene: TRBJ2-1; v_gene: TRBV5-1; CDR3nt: TGCGCCAGCAGCTTTCCGGGACTAGCGGGAGTCAATGAGCAGTTCTTC; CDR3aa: CASSFPGLAGVNEQFF
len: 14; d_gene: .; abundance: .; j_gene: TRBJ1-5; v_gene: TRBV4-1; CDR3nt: TGCGCCAGCAGCCAAGAGGTAGGGCTAGCGCCCCAGCATTTT; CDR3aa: CASSQEVGLAPQHF
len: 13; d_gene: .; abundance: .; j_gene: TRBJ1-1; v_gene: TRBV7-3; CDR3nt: TGTGCCAGCAGCCGAGGGGGGAACACTGAAGCTTTCTTT; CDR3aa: CASSRGGNTEAFF
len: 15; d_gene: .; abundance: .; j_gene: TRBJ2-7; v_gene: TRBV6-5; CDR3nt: TGTGCCAGCAGCATCACAGGGACTAACGCCTACGAGCAGTACTTC; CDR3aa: CASSITGTNAYEQYF
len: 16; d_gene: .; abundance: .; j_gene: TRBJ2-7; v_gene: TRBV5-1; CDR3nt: TGCGCCAGCAGCCATGGGGACTCCGGTATCGTCTACGAGCAGTACTTC; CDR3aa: CASSHGDSGIVYEQYF
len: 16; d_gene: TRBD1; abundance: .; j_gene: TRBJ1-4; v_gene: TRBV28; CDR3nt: TGTGCCAGTCGAACCACATCCCAGGGGGCGGGTGAAAAACTGTTTTTT; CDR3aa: CASRTTSQGAGEKLFF
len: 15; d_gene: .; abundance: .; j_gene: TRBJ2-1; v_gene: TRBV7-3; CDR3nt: TGTGCCAGCAGCGCCGGGACGGCCTCCTACAATGAGCAGTTCTTC; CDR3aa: CASSAGTASYNEQFF
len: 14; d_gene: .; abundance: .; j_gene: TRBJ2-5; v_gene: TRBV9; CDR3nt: TGTGCCAGCAGCGTAGCGGGCGGTCAGGAGACCCAGTACTTC; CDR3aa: CASSVAGGQETQYF
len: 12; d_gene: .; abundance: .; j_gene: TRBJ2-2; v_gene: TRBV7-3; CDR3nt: TGTGCCAGCAGCCAAATAACCGGGGAGCTGTTTTTT; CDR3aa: CASSQITGELFF
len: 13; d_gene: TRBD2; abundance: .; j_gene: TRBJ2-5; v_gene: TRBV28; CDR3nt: TGTGCCAGCAGGCATGCTAGCGGTGAGACCCAGTACTTC; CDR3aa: CASRHASGETQYF
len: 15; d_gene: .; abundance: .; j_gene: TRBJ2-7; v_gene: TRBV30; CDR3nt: TGTGCCTGGGTCCCCGGGACTCCGCTAGACGGCGAGCAGTACTTC; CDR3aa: CAWVPGTPLDGEQYF
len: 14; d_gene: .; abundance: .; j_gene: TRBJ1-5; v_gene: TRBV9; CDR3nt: TGTACCAGCAGCCCAGGGACTAGCAATCAGCCCCAGCATTTT; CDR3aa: CTSSPGTSNQPQHF
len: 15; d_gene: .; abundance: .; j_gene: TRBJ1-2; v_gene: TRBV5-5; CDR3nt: TGTGCCAGCAGCCAGGACCTTAATTATAACTATGGCTACACCTTC; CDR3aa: CASSQDLNYNYGYTF
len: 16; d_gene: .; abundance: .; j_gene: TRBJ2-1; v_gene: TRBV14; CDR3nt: TGTGCCAGCAGCCCCACCCGGGGGGCGGGTTACAATGAGCAGTTCTTC; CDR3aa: CASSPTRGAGYNEQFF
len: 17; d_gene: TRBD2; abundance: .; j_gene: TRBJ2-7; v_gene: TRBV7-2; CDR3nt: TGTGCCAGCAGCCCCCTATTGAGCGGGAGGAGGTCCTACGAGCAGTACTTC; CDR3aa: CASSPLLSGRRSYEQYF
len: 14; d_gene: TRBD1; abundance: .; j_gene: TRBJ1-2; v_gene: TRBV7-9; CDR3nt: TGTGCCAGCAGCTGGGGCGACAGGGAGCGAGGCTACACCTTC; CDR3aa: CASSWGDRERGYTF
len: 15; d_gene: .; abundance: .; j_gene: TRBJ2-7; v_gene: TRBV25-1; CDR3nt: TGTGCCAGCAGTGAATTGGGGACCGTGTCCTACGAGCAGTACTTC; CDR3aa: CASSELGTVSYEQYF
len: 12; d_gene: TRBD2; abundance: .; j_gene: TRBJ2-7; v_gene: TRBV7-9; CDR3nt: TGTGCCAGCAGCTCGACTAGCGGAAAGCAGTACTTC; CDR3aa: CASSSTSGKQYF
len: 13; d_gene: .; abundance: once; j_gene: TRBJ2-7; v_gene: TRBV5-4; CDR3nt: TGTGCCAGCAGCAGACAGAACTCCTACGAGCAGTACTTC; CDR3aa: CASSRQNSYEQYF
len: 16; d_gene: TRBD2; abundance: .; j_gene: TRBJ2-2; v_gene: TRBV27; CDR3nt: TGTGCCAGCAGTTCCCTAGCGGGGTGGAACACCGGGGAGCTGTTTTTT; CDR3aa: CASSSLAGWNTGELFF
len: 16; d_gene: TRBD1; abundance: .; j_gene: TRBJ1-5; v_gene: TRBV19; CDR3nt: TGTGCCAGTAGTATCCGCGGGACAGGGGGCAATCAGCCCCAGCATTTT; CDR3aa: CASSIRGTGGNQPQHF
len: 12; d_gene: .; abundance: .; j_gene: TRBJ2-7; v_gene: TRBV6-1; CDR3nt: TGTGCCAGCAGTCTATCGTCCTACGAGCAGTACTTC; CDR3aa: CASSLSSYEQYF
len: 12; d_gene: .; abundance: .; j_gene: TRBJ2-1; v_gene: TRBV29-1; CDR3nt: TGCAGCGTTTACAAGCTCGCCGGGGAGCAGTTCTTC; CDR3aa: CSVYKLAGEQFF